Here is one TCR beta chain with its context. The sample belongs to a study of T cell responses to AZD1222 COVID-19 vaccine. Germline CDR1 is LNHDA and CDR2 is SQIVND (reference sequence). The CDR3 runs to 16 residues. V trimming: 6 bases; J trimming: 5 bases; junction bases outside the gene matches: 10. Profiled with immunoSEQ multiplex PCR; TCRdb holds only in-frame clones, not every one. The repertoire holds more than 75,000 clones, with roughly 87% as singletons. The specimen comprised peripheral blood, sampled on day 0 of AZD1222 vaccination. The TCR originated in an adult in good health. The chain carries TRBV19 and TRBJ2-2; TRBD1 agrees at 9 bases. CDR3 loop: CASSLQRTGETGELFF. In nucleotides, the CDR3 is TGTGCCAGTAGCCTTCAGAGGACAGGGGAGACCGGGGAGCTGTTTTTT.